The rows below give T cell receptor beta chains drawn from one sample of a study of T-cell reconstitution after alpha-beta-depleted transplantation in children. TCRdb fed the PCR reads into MiXCR, producing one record per CDR3 protein. The sample includes about 540,000 distinct CDR3 sequences, 18% seen only once; the top ten take over 3%. The source was PBMCs from the stem cell graft donor, collected from the stem cell graft. These receptors were taken from a human donor who donated a stem cell graft to a child with acute lymphoblastic leukemia. CDR3s include the opening cysteine and the closing phenylalanine or tryptophan. Fields, in order: clone size, J gene, V gene, CDR3 length, D gene, CDR3 protein, CDR3 DNA. D genes are given only for firm matches. Not every row has a clone size; where given, it reads once, few, many or a size class.

- | TRBJ2-1 | TRBV7-3 | 14 | - | CASSLTGEGHEQFF | TGTGCCAGCAGCTTAACGGGTGAAGGACATGAGCAGTTCTTC
many | TRBJ2-5 | TRBV20-1 | 13 | TRBD1 | CSAPRTGRETQYF | TGCAGTGCTCCCCGGACAGGGAGAGAGACCCAGTACTTC
- | TRBJ2-1 | TRBV14 | 13 | - | CASTRMNYNEQFF | TGTGCCAGCACCAGGATGAATTACAATGAGCAGTTCTTC
few | TRBJ1-5 | TRBV20-1 | 12 | - | CSATRGSQPQHF | TGCAGTGCCACCAGGGGCAGTCAGCCCCAGCATTTT
- | TRBJ2-7 | TRBV7-9 | 15 | TRBD2 | CASTPGRGRSYEQYF | TGTGCCAGCACCCCGGGGAGGGGACGGTCCTACGAGCAGTACTTC
few | TRBJ2-5 | TRBV7-6 | 18 | TRBD2 | CASSEPRLAGGVGETQYF | TGTGCCAGCAGCGAACCCCGACTAGCGGGAGGGGTTGGAGAGACCCAGTACTTC
few | TRBJ2-1 | TRBV14 | 16 | TRBD2 | CASSQTGRPSVDEQFF | TGTGCCAGCAGCCAAACCGGGAGGCCTAGCGTCGATGAGCAGTTCTTC
many | TRBJ1-1 | TRBV6-1 | 13 | - | CASSLVGDTEAFF | TGTGCCAGCAGTCTCGTTGGGGACACTGAAGCTTTCTTT
- | TRBJ2-2 | TRBV12-3/TRBV12-4 | 16 | - | CASSPPTGAGTGELFF | TGTGCCAGCAGTCCCCCTACGGGGGCGGGCACCGGGGAGCTGTTTTTT
- | TRBJ1-1 | TRBV2 | 14 | TRBD1 | CASTLDRGLSEAFF | TGTGCCAGCACTTTAGACAGGGGGCTAAGTGAAGCTTTCTTT
- | TRBJ1-1 | TRBV6-5 | 14 | - | CASSYSGGRGEAFF | TGTGCCAGCAGTTACTCGGGCGGCAGGGGTGAAGCTTTCTTT
- | TRBJ2-3 | TRBV5-1 | 15 | - | CASSLAVTKGSTQYF | TGCGCCAGCAGCTTGGCAGTGACTAAAGGATCTACGCAGTATTTT
- | TRBJ1-2 | TRBV11-2 | 17 | - | CASSPQFGRAANYGYTF | TGTGCCAGCAGCCCCCAGTTCGGGCGGGCAGCTAACTATGGCTACACCTTC
few | TRBJ2-7 | TRBV20-1 | 14 | - | CSARGQGRAGEQYF | TGCAGTGCTAGAGGCCAGGGGCGGGCTGGGGAGCAGTACTTC
- | TRBJ1-2 | TRBV20-1 | 15 | - | CSARFNRLLYYGYTF | TGCAGTGCTAGATTTAACAGGTTACTCTACTATGGCTACACCTTC
- | TRBJ1-4 | TRBV20-1 | 14 | - | CSARMGGGDEKLFF | TGCAGTGCTAGAATGGGCGGGGGTGATGAAAAACTGTTTTTT
few | TRBJ1-5 | TRBV6-1 | 14 | TRBD1 | CASNHQGANQPQHF | TGTGCCAGCAACCACCAGGGGGCAAATCAGCCCCAGCATTTT
- | TRBJ2-7 | TRBV12-3/TRBV12-4 | 14 | TRBD2 | CASSGTSGYYEQYF | TGTGCCAGCAGTGGGACTAGCGGATACTACGAGCAGTACTTC
- | TRBJ2-1 | TRBV24-1 | 13 | - | CATSDYGGDEQFF | TGTGCCACCAGTGATTATGGGGGTGATGAGCAGTTCTTC
few | TRBJ1-2 | TRBV16 | 15 | - | CASSQRQASDYGYTF | TGTGCCAGCAGCCAACGACAGGCATCTGACTATGGCTACACCTTC
- | TRBJ2-1 | TRBV12-3/TRBV12-4 | 14 | - | CASTSTVPYNEQFF | TGTGCCAGCACCTCAACTGTACCCTACAATGAGCAGTTCTTC
- | TRBJ1-5 | TRBV3-1 | 17 | - | CASSQGGLGQGNQPQHF | TGTGCCAGCTCCCAAGGTGGGCTTGGGCAGGGCAATCAGCCCCAGCATTTT
few | TRBJ1-2 | TRBV27 | 15 | TRBD1 | CASSLWGQGIYGYTF | TGTGCCAGCAGTTTATGGGGACAGGGGATCTATGGCTACACCTTC
few | TRBJ2-5 | TRBV7-9 | 15 | - | CASSTGQQYQETQYF | TGTGCCAGCAGCACCGGACAGCAGTACCAAGAGACCCAGTACTTC
- | TRBJ1-1 | TRBV5-1 | 14 | - | CASSLVGSDTEAFF | TGCGCCAGCAGCTTGGTAGGCTCCGACACTGAAGCTTTCTTT
few | TRBJ2-1 | TRBV20-1 | 13 | - | CGSWGQSYNEQFF | TGCGGCTCGTGGGGCCAGTCCTACAATGAGCAGTTCTTC
- | TRBJ2-3 | TRBV7-3 | 12 | - | CASSSPGRAQYF | TGTGCCAGCAGCTCCCCAGGGAGAGCGCAGTATTTT
few | TRBJ2-7 | TRBV3-1 | 16 | - | CASSQAFGAGSYEQYF | TGTGCCAGCAGCCAAGCGTTCGGAGCAGGGTCCTACGAGCAGTACTTC
few | TRBJ1-3 | TRBV15 | 16 | - | CATTHGYPDSGNTIYF | TGTGCCACAACTCATGGTTACCCCGACTCTGGAAACACCATATATTTT
few | TRBJ2-7 | TRBV11-1 | 19 | TRBD2 | CASSSISPDLLAGVYEQYF | TGTGCCAGCAGCTCGATATCCCCTGACCTACTAGCGGGAGTCTACGAGCAGTACTTC
- | TRBJ1-1 | TRBV5-1 | 13 | TRBD1 | CASSWTGGPEAFF | TGCGCCAGCAGCTGGACAGGGGGGCCTGAAGCTTTCTTT
few | TRBJ2-3 | TRBV7-3 | 14 | - | CASSLVTRTDTQYF | TGTGCCAGCAGCCTCGTTACCCGCACAGATACGCAGTATTTT
- | TRBJ2-1 | TRBV12-3/TRBV12-4 | 16 | TRBD2 | CASIAGGGRAYNEQFF | TGTGCCAGCATCGCGGGGGGCGGGAGGGCCTACAATGAGCAGTTCTTC
few | TRBJ1-4 | TRBV4-2 | 16 | - | CASSQDLGSTNEKLFF | TGTGCCAGCAGCCAAGATCTCGGCTCAACTAATGAAAAACTGTTTTTT